This T cell receptor beta chain came from a study of cytomegalovirus exposure and HLA in healthy donors. The sample holds one count of this clone. Trimming removed 4 bases from V and 3 bases from J, with 15 bases in between. From germline, CDR1 is LNHDA and CDR2 SQIVND (reference sequence). The CDR3 contains 16 residues. The PCR was carried out with 60 Vbeta primers and 13 Jbeta primers. Generated by immunoSEQ multiplex PCR, the TCRdb table keeps only in-frame clones and is missing some. Of 130,000 or so clones in the sample, around 66% were seen once. Sequenced material: PBMCs. V is TRBV19 and J is TRBJ2-2; D might be TRBD1 (6 bases). This receptor was obtained from a woman in her 40s in good health and CMV-seropositive. The CDR3 bases are TGTGCCAGTAGTACAGAGACAGGACACCACACCGGGGAGCTGTTTTTT. This translates into CASSTETGHHTGELFF.